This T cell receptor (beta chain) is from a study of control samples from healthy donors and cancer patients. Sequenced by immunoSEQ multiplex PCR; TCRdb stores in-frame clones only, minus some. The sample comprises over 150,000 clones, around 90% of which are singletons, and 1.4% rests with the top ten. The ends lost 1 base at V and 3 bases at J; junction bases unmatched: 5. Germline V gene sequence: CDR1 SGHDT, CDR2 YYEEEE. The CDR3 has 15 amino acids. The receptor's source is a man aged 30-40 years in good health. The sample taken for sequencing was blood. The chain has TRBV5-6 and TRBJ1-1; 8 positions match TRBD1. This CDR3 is CASSLIRGHDTEAFF. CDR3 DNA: TGTGCCAGCAGCTTGATCAGGGGGCATGACACTGAAGCTTTCTTT.